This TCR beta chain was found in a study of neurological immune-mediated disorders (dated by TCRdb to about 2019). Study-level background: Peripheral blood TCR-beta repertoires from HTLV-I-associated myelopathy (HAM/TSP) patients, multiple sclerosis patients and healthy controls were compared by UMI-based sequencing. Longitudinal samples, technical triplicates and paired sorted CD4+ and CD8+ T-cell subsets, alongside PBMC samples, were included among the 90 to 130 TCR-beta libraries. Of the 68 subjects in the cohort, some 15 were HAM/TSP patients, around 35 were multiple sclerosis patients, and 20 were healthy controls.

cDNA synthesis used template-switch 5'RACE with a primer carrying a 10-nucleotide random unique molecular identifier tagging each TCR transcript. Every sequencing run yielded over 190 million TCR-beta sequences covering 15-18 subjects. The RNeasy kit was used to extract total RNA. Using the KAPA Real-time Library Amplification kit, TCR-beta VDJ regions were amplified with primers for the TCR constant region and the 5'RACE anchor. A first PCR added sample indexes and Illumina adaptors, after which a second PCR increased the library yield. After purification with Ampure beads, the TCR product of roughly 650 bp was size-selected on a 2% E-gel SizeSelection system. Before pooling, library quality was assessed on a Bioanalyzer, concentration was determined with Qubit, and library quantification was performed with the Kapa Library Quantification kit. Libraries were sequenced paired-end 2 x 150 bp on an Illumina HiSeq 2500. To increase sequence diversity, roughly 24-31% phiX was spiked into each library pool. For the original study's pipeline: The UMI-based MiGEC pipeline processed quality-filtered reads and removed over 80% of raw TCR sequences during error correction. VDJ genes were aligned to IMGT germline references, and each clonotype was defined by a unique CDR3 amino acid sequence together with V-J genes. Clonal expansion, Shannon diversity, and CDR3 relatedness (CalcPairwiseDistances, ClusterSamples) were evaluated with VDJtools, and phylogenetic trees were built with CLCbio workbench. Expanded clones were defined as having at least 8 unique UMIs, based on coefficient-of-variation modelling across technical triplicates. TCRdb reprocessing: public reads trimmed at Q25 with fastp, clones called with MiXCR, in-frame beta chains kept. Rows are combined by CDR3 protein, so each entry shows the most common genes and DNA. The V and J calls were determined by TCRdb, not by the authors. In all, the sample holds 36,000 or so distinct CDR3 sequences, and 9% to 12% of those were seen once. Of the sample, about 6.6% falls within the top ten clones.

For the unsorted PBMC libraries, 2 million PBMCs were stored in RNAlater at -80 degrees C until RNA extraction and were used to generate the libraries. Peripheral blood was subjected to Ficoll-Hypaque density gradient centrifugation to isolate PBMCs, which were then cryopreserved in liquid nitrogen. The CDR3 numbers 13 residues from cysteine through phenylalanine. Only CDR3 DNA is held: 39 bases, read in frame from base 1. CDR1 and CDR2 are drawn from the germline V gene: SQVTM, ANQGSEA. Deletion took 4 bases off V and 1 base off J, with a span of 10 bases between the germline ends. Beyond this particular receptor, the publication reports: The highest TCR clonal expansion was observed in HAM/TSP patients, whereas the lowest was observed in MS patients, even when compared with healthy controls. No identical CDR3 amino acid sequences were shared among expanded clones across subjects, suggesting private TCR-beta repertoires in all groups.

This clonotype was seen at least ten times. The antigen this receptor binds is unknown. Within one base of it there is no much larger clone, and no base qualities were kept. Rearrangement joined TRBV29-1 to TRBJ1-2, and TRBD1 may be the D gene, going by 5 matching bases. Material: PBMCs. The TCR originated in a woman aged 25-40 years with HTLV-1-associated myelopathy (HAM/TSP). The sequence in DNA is TGCAGCGTTGGGGAGGGGTTTAACTATGGCTACACCTTC. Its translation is CSVGEGFNYGYTF.